The rows below give T cell receptor beta chains drawn from one sample of a study of CD8+ T cells in alopecia areata. Clones were read by immunoSEQ multiplex PCR, and TCRdb kept only the in-frame ones, dropping some. The sample shows about 150,000 clones, more than 45% of them seen only once. The sequences come from CD8+ T cells sorted from blood, collected at week 0. These receptor sequences come from a human donor with alopecia areata. Each CDR3 is given with its conserved first and last residue. The D gene is left open where the match is weak. Some rows have no size entry. The others give once, few or many, or a class for an expanded clone.

clone_size | j_call | v_call | d_call | cdr3_nt | cdr3_aa
. | TRBJ2-1 | TRBV29-1 | . | TGCAGCGTTGGGGGGCCGGGGGAGCAGTTCTTC | CSVGGPGEQFF
. | TRBJ1-1 | TRBV29-1 | TRBD1 | TGCAGCGTAACAATCAGGGACAGAGCTTTCTTT | CSVTIRDRAFF
. | TRBJ2-5 | TRBV4-3 | . | TGCGCCAGCAGCCAAGATGCGAGTGGCCAGGCTAACTCCCACTTC | CASSQDASGQANSHF
. | TRBJ1-4 | TRBV29-1 | TRBD1 | TGCAGCGCGAAAGACGGGACAGATAATGAAAAACTGTTTTTT | CSAKDGTDNEKLFF
. | TRBJ1-2 | TRBV15 | TRBD1 | TGTGCCACCAGCAGACTACAGGGGTACGGCGACTATGGCTACACCTTC | CATSRLQGYGDYGYTF
. | TRBJ2-1 | TRBV29-1 | . | TGCAGCGTGGCTGGTAATGAGCAGTTCTTC | CSVAGNEQFF
. | TRBJ1-1 | TRBV5-1 | TRBD1 | TGCGCCAGCAGCTGGACAGGTGGAGTGTACACTGAAGCTTTCTTT | CASSWTGGVYTEAFF
. | TRBJ2-7 | TRBV10-1 | TRBD1 | TGCGCCAGCAGTGCGACAGGGGAATCCTACGAGCAGTACTTC | CASSATGESYEQYF
. | TRBJ2-7 | TRBV7-9 | . | TGTGCCAGCAGCTTAGGTTCCAGGGGCGAGCAGTACTTC | CASSLGSRGEQYF
once | TRBJ1-6 | TRBV27 | . | TGTGCCAGCGTGGAATGGGATTCACCCCTCCACTTT | CASVEWDSPLHF
. | TRBJ1-1 | TRBV4-3 | . | TGCGCCAGCAGCCAAGATCCAGGCCAAGGGGCTTTCTTT | CASSQDPGQGAFF
once | TRBJ2-7 | TRBV7-9 | . | TGTGCCAGCAGCTTATTCCTGGGAGAAGCCTACGAGCAGTACTTC | CASSLFLGEAYEQYF
. | TRBJ1-1 | TRBV29-1 | . | TGCAGCGTTGTGGATTTAGCGGGGTCTGAAGCTTTCTTT | CSVVDLAGSEAFF
few | TRBJ1-2 | TRBV29-1 | . | TGCAGCGTCCGCTCCACAGCAAACTATGGCTACACCTTC | CSVRSTANYGYTF
. | TRBJ2-1 | TRBV30 | . | TGTGCCTGGAGTTCAGTGGGACGCGAGCAGTTCTTC | CAWSSVGREQFF